This T cell receptor (beta chain) derives from a study of beta chain features in type 1 diabetes. Per donor, one heparinised blood draw averaged roughly 110 mL. Of the isolated RNA, all was reverse transcribed, and so the sequenced material was expressed TCRB transcripts. Only in-frame clones appear in the TCRdb table, and some are missing; sequencing was by immunoSEQ multiplex PCR. The sample carries about 620,000 clones, roughly 16% recorded once. The CDR3 runs 16 residues. Trimming shortened V by 0 bases and J by 5 bases, and 16 bases separated the two germline ends. Germline CDR1 GTSNPN, CDR2 SVGIG (reference sequence).

This chain joins TRBV30 and TRBJ1-4; D might be TRBD1 (6 bases). The sequence derives from a man between 18 and 35 years old in good health. The sample comprised naive CD4+ T cells from blood. CDR3 bases: TGTGCCTGGAGTGTACTCAAAAGGGGGGGGAATGAAAAACTGTTTTTT. Amino acids: CAWSVLKRGGNEKLFF. The full variable domain, with the rest looked up from reference TRBV30 and TRBJ1-4, is SQTIHQWPATLVQPVGSPLSLECTVEGTSNPNLYWYRQAAGRGLQLLFYSVGIGQISSEVPQNLSASRPQDRQFILSSKKLLLSDSGFYLCAWSVLKRGGNEKLFFGSGTQLSVL.